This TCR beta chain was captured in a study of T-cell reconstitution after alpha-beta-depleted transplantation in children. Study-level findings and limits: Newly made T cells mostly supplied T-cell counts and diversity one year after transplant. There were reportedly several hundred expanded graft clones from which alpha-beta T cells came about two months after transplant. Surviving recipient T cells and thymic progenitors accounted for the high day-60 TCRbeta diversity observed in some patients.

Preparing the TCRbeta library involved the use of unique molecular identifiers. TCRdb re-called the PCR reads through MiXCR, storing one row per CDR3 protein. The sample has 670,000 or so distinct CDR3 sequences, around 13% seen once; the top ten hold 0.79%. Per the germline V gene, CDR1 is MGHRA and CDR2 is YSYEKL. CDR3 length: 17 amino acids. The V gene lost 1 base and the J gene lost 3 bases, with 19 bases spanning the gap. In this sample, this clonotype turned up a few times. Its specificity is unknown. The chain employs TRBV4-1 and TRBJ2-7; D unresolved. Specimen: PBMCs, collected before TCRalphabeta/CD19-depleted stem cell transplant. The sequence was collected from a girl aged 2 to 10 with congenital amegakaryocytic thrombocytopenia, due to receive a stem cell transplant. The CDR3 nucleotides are TGCGCCAGCAGCCAAGTATCGGGCACTTCGGGTGTCTACGAGCAGTACTTC. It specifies CASSQVSGTSGVYEQYF.